This T cell receptor (beta chain) was found in a study of Graves' ophthalmopathy and Graves' hyperthyroidism. Transcripts of RNA were the source for amplifying TCR beta CDR3 regions. First-round RT-PCR employed HTBI primers, with a second-round multiplex PCR after it. MiXCR was run by TCRdb on the multiplex PCR reads, yielding one entry per CDR3 protein. The sample carries over 500,000 distinct CDR3 sequences, about 20% recorded once. Ten or more counts support this clonotype. The V gene's germline CDR1 is SGHTA and CDR2 FQGNSA. The CDR3 length is 15 residues. V lost 5 bases, J lost 3 bases, and 8 bases stayed unmatched.

The sample taken for sequencing was peripheral blood. This sequence originates from a woman aged 18-29 years with stable Graves' hyperthyroidism. Some clones in this sample may be carry-over from other donors' samples. V usage is TRBV7-2 and J usage is TRBJ1-1, with TRBD1 matching over 8 bases. The CDR3 sequence: CASSPGQGSHTEAFF. The CDR3 DNA is TGTGCCAGCAGCCCAGGACAGGGAAGTCACACTGAAGCTTTCTTT.